Reported below is one T cell receptor (beta chain). Germline V gene data show CDR1 as SGDLS and CDR2 as YYNGEE. This CDR3 is 16 amino acids long. The V gene end was trimmed by 4 bases and the J gene end by 2 bases; junction bases not matched to a gene: 11. The data derive from a study of blood T cells in healthy people across ages. A second PCR, run for about 6 to 11 cycles, used a sample-barcoded 5' primer plus a J-beta primer mix. TCRdb reanalysed the 5' RACE reads using MiXCR and keeps one entry per CDR3 protein. Of over 950,000 distinct CDR3 sequences detected, around two fifths appear once; the ten largest clones hold around 13%.

This chain connects TRBV9 to TRBJ1-1; the match to TRBD1 covers 7 bases. The receptor was isolated from a man aged 18 to 29 in good health. The material sequenced was blood. The CDR3 protein is CASSSSKEGGNTEAFF. For the CDR3, the DNA is TGTGCCAGCAGCTCGTCGAAGGAAGGGGGCAACACTGAAGCTTTCTTT.